The clone carrying this T cell receptor beta chain was recorded once. Its antigen is currently unknown. This sample stems from a study of cytomegalovirus exposure and HLA in healthy donors. Use of 60 Vbeta and 13 Jbeta primers characterized the PCR. Profiled with immunoSEQ multiplex PCR; TCRdb holds only in-frame clones, not every one. The data show more than 100,000 clones, more than 65% seen once. Germline CDR1 SEHNR, CDR2 FQNEAQ (reference sequence). The CDR3 covers 13 residues. The V end was cut by 5 bases, the J end by 2 bases, with 10 bases between. Study results and limitations: Within an earlier analysis, most TCR beta V segments proved productive either about 87% or about 30% of the time.

Input material: PBMCs. This chain uses TRBV7-9 with TRBJ2-7; a possible D gene is TRBD1 (5 bases). The source of this sequence is a human donor in good health. CDR3 region: CASSPGHTYEQYF. The CDR3 DNA is TGTGCCAGCAGCCCCGGACATACCTACGAGCAGTACTTC.